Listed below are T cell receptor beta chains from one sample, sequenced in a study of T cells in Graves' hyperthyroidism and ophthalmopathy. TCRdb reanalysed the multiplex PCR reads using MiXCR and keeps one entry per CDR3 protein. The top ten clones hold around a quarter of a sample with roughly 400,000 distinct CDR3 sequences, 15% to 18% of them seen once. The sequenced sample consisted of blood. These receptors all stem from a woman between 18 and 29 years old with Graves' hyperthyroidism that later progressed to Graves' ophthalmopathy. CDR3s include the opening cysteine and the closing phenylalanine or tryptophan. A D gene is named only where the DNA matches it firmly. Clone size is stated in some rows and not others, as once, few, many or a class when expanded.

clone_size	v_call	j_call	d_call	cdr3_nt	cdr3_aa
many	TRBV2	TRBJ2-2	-	TGTGCCAGCAGTGAAGCAGGGGGGGCGCACACCGGGGAGCTGTTTTTT	CASSEAGGAHTGELFF
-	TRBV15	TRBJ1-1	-	TGTGCCACCAGCAGTTTGAACACTGAAGCTTTCTTT	CATSSLNTEAFF
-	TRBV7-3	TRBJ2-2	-	TGTGCCAGCAGCTTCGTGGGGGAGCGGGTTGGGACCGGGGAGCTGTTTTTT	CASSFVGERVGTGELFF
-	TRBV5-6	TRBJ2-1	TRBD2	TGTGCCAGCAGCTTGGGGCCGGGACTAATTTACAATGAGCAGTTCTTC	CASSLGPGLIYNEQFF
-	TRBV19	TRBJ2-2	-	TGTGCCAGTACCATCGGTCGGGTACTGTTTTTT	CASTIGRVLFF
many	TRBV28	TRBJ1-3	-	TGTGCCAGCAGTTTATTGGCGGTACCAAGCTCTGGAAACACCATATATTTT	CASSLLAVPSSGNTIYF
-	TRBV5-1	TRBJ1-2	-	TGCGCCAGCAGCTCCCGTCAGGGCAGGAGAGGCCACACCTTC	CASSSRQGRRGHTF
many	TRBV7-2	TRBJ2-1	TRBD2	TGTGCCAGCAGCCCAGGGGCGCTAGCGGGAGACCTTAGTGAGCAGTTCTTC	CASSPGALAGDLSEQFF
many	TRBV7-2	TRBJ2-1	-	TGTGCCAGCAGCTCGACTAGGGGGGACAATGAGCAGTTCTTC	CASSSTRGDNEQFF
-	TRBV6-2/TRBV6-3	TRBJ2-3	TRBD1	TGTGCCAGCAGTTACCTGGACAGGGTCACAGATACGCAGTATTTT	CASSYLDRVTDTQYF
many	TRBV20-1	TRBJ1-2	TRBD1	TGCAGTGCTAGTACAGGGACAGGCGCTGTCTATGGCTACACCTTC	CSASTGTGAVYGYTF
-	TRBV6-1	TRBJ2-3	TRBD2	TGTGCCAGCAGTTATAGCGGGAGCGAAACAGATACGCAGTATTTT	CASSYSGSETDTQYF
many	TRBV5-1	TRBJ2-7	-	TGCGCCAGCAGCTTATCCAGGGGGGAAGGCGGGTACGAGCAGTACTTC	CASSLSRGEGGYEQYF
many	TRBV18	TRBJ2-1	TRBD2	TGTGCCAGCTCACGCGGACTAACTAGCGGGAGCTCCTACAATGAGCAGTTCTTC	CASSRGLTSGSSYNEQFF
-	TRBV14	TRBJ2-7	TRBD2	TGTGCCAGCAGCCAATATTTGCGACTAGCGGGAGAGCCACCCAATGAGCAGTACTTC	CASSQYLRLAGEPPNEQYF
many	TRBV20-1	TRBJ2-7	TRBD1	TGCAGTGCTATGCCTCGCGGGACAGGGTCTTTCTACGAGCAGTACTTC	CSAMPRGTGSFYEQYF
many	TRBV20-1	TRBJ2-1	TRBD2	TGCAGTGCATGCAGGACTAGCGGGAGGTCCTACAATGAGCAGTTCTTC	CSACRTSGRSYNEQFF